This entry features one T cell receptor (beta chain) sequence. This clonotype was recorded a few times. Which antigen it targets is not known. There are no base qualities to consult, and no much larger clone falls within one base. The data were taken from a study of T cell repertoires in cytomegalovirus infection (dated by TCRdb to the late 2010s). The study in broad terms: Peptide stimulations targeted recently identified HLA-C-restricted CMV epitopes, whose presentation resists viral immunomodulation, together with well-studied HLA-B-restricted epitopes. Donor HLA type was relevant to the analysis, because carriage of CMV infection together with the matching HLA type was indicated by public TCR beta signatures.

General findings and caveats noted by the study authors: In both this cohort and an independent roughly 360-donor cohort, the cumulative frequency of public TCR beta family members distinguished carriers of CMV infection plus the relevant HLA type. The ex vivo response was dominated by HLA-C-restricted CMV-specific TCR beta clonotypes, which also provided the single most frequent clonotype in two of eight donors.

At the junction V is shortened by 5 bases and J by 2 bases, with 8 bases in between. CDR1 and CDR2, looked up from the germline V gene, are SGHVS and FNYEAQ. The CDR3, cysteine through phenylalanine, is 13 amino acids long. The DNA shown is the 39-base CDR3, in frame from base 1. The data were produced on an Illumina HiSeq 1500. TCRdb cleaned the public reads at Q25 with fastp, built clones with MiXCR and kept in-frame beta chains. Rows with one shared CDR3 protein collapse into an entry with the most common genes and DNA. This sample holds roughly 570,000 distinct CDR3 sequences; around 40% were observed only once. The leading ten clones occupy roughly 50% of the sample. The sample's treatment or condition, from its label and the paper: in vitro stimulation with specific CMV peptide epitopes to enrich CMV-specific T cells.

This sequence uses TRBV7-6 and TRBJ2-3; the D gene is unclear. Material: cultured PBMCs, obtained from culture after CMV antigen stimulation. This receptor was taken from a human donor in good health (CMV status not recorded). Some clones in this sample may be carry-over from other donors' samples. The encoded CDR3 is CASSAATTDTQYF. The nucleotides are TGTGCCAGCAGCGCCGCAACCACAGATACGCAGTATTTT.